The source of this TCR beta chain is a study of blood T cell repertoires in COVID-19. Study at large: From the United States, Italy and Spain came samples of acute and convalescent COVID-19.

Generated by immunoSEQ multiplex PCR, the TCRdb table keeps only in-frame clones and is missing some. Among roughly 150,000 clones listed, around 83% were seen once. This CDR3 is 14 amino acids long. V shed 2 bases and J shed 6 bases, with 16 bases lying between them. In germline, CDR1 is GTSNPN, CDR2 SVGIG (reference sequence). This clone was detected once. The sequenced sample was peripheral blood. The source is a woman in her 70s who had recovered from COVID-19. This chain links TRBV30 with TRBJ1-1; D might be TRBD1 (6 bases). For the CDR3, the DNA is TGTGCCTGGAGTCAGGGGCGGCCAAGGGCTGAAGCTTTCTTT. Translated, it gives CAWSQGRPRAEAFF.